This T cell receptor beta chain stems from a study of long-term antiretroviral therapy in people with HIV. Germline V gives CDR1 SEHNR, CDR2 FQNEAQ (reference sequence). The CDR3 length is 14 residues. Trimming removed 4 bases at V and 5 bases at J, with 14 bases between. Researchers ran immunoSEQ v3.0 at survey level. Data came from immunoSEQ multiplex PCR; TCRdb stores just in-frame clones and leaves some out. Found here are 20,000 to 25,000 clones, more than 70% of them singletons; the top ten hold less than 15%. The sequence came from a woman between 40 and 55 years old with HIV. The V and J genes are TRBV7-9 and TRBJ1-2; D is perhaps TRBD1 (5 bases). The sequenced sample was unsorted PBMCs, obtained approximately 1.8 years before starting antiretroviral therapy. The CDR3: CASSSQPQAYGYTF. The CDR3, as DNA: TGTGCCAGCAGCTCCCAGCCACAGGCGTATGGCTACACCTTC.